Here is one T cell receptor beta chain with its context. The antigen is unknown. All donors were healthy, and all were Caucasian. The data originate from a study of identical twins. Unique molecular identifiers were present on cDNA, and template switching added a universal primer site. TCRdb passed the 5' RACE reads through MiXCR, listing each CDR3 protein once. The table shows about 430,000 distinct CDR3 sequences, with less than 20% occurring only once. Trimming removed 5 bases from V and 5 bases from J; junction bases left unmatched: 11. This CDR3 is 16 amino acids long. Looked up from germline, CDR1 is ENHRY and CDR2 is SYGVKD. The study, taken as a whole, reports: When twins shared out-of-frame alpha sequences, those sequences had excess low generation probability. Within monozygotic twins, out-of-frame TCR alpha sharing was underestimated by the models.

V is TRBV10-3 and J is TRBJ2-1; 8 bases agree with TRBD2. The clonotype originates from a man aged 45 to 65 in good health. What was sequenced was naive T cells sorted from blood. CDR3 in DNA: TGTGCCATCAGTCCGTGGGGCGGGAGGACACACAATGAGCAGTTCTTC. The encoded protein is CAISPWGGRTHNEQFF.